These 10 T cell receptor beta chains were sequenced from one sample in a study of response to subunit inactivated influenza vaccine. MiXCR, run by TCRdb on the RT-PCR reads, gives a single entry per CDR3 protein. The table has about 780,000 distinct CDR3 sequences, around a sixth seen once; the top ten hold 9.5% to 13%. Specimen: PBMCs from blood, collected roughly 5 days after vaccination. Source of these receptors: a man aged 45-65 years who received an inactivated influenza vaccine.

This clonotype was seen a few times. V usage is TRBV12-3 or TRBV12-4 and J usage is TRBJ2-3; the D gene is possibly TRBD1 (6 bases). Trimming took 4 bases from V and 4 from J, leaving 18 bases between them. CDR3 length equals 16 residues. In nucleotides, the CDR3 is TGTGCCAGCAGTTCATATAAGGGCAGGGGCTCAGATACGCAGTATTTT. Translated, it gives CASSSYKGRGSDTQYF.

Only a few counts were recorded for this clonotype. The V call is TRBV10-3, the J call TRBJ2-5; 9 nucleotides match TRBD2. J was trimmed by 5 bases and V by 4 bases; bases with no gene match: 5. The germline V gene encodes CDR1 ENHRY and CDR2 SYGVKD. The CDR3 length is 14 residues. CDR3 nucleotide sequence: TGTGCCATCAGTGTTAGCGGGAGTGAGGAGACCCAGTACTTC. This encodes CAISVSGSEETQYF.

V usage is TRBV15 and J usage is TRBJ2-1; 15 nucleotides align to TRBD2. The ends lost 2 bases at V and 6 bases at J; junction bases unmatched: 11. The CDR3 consists of 19 residues. Germline CDR1 and CDR2: LNHNV and YYDKDF (reference sequence). The CDR3 sequence: CATSRYGLAGGPSGNEQFF. CDR3 DNA: TGTGCCACCAGCAGATATGGACTAGCGGGAGGGCCCTCGGGCAATGAGCAGTTCTTC.

A few counts support this clonotype. The chain recombines TRBV28 with TRBJ1-1; D possibly corresponds to TRBD1 (5 bases). Germline V lookup: CDR1 MDHEN, CDR2 SYDVKM. Trimming removed 7 bases from V and 4 bases from J, with 19 bases in between. CDR3 length equals 15 residues. The CDR3 loop reads CASTTFPSGRTEAFF. Here the CDR3 DNA reads TGTGCCAGCACCACATTTCCTTCGGGACGCACTGAAGCTTTCTTT.

This clonotype was counted only a few times. V usage is TRBV4-2 and J usage is TRBJ2-3; TRBD2 matches 12 bases. Trimming took 5 bases from V and 3 from J; bases not matched to a gene: 6. There are 16 residues in the CDR3. CDR1 is LGHNA and CDR2 is YNFKEQ in the germline V gene. The CDR3 region has the DNA TGTGCCAGCAGCACACTAGCGGGGGGTTTAACAGATACGCAGTATTTT. Translated: CASSTLAGGLTDTQYF.

This chain connects TRBV20-1 to TRBJ2-1; TRBD2 aligns across 7 bases. Unmatched junction bases numbered 6, after V lost 3 bases and J lost 4 bases. CDR3 length: 14 residues. Germline CDR1 and CDR2: DFQATT and SNEGSKA (reference sequence). The CDR3: CSASQASGYNEQFF. The DNA for the CDR3 is TGCAGTGCTAGTCAGGCTAGCGGATACAATGAGCAGTTCTTC.

A few counts support this clonotype. The V call is TRBV20-1, the J call TRBJ2-3; no clear D. Germline CDR1 DFQATT, CDR2 SNEGSKA (reference sequence). V was pared by 0 bases and J by 3 bases, with 10 bases between. The CDR3 spans 14 residues. Here the CDR3 reads CSAREGFRTDTQYF. In DNA, the CDR3 is TGCAGTGCTAGAGAGGGATTCAGGACAGATACGCAGTATTTT.

V and J are TRBV4-3 and TRBJ2-3; maybe TRBD2 (5 bases). V was trimmed by 4 bases and J by 4 bases, leaving 9 bases between them. Germline assignment: CDR1 LGHNA and CDR2 YSLEER. CDR3 length: 13 residues. The CDR3 DNA is TGCGCCAGCAGCCCTCAGCGGCCAGATACGCAGTATTTT. It translates to CASSPQRPDTQYF.

This clonotype was counted between two and nine times. The genes are TRBV10-3 and TRBJ2-3; D is unresolved. V gave up 1 base and J gave up 1 base, with 9 bases separating them. The germline gives CDR1 ENHRY, CDR2 SYGVKD. The CDR3 contains 15 residues. The CDR3 nucleotides are TGTGCCATCAGTGAGTACAAGGCCCGCACAGATACGCAGTATTTT. Protein sequence: CAISEYKARTDTQYF.

This clonotype was counted only a few times. The rearrangement uses TRBV5-1 and TRBJ2-3, with 12 bases that match TRBD1. The germline V gene encodes CDR1 SGHRS and CDR2 YFSETQ. Trimming at V came to 4 bases and at J to 6 bases, leaving 6 bases not matched to a gene. CDR3 size: 15 residues. The CDR3: CASSLGTGGWDTQYF. The DNA for the CDR3 is TGCGCCAGCAGCCTGGGGACAGGGGGCTGGGATACGCAGTATTTT.